What follows are 13 T cell receptor beta chains derived from one specimen sequenced in a study of OX40 agonist ivuxolimab in advanced cancers. Using immunoSEQ multiplex PCR, the repertoire was profiled, and TCRdb retains in-frame clones only, with some absent. The repertoire holds over 75,000 clones, just over 90% seen once, with approximately 0.39% in the top ten. Sequenced here: CD4+ or CD8+ T cells sorted from blood, sampled in a trial of the OX40 agonist ivuxolimab. These receptors were obtained from an adult with an advanced solid tumor such as melanoma, head and neck, liver or kidney cancer.

This clone has a handful of counts. This rearrangement joins TRBV7-6 to TRBJ2-2; a weak D match, TRBD2 (6 bases). V lost 1 base, J lost 5 bases, and 8 bases lay in between. The CDR3 covers 14 residues. Germline-derived CDR1 and CDR2 are SGHVS and FNYEAQ. CDR3 residues: CASSLVGGTGELFF. CDR3 DNA sequence: TGTGCCAGCAGCTTAGTGGGGGGAACCGGGGAGCTGTTTTTT.

J is TRBJ1-3 and V is TRBV29-1; 7 bases align to TRBD1. CDR1 SQVTM and CDR2 ANQGSEA come from the germline V gene. This CDR3 has 13 residues. V lost 8 bases, J lost 2 bases, and 6 bases stayed unmatched. CDR3 bases: TGCAGCTTTACAGGGGATACTGGAAACACCATATATTTT. It yields the protein CSFTGDTGNTIYF. The full variable domain, with the rest looked up from reference TRBV29-1 and TRBJ1-3, is SAVISQKPSRDICQRGTSLTIQCQVDSQVTMMFWYRQQPGQSLTLIATANQGSEATYESGFVIDKFPISRPNLTFSTLTVSNMSPEDSSIYLCSFTGDTGNTIYFGEGSWLTVV.

The V gene is TRBV7-2, the J gene TRBJ1-6; no definite D call. CDR3 size: 14 residues. The V end was cut by 6 bases, the J end by 3 bases, with 9 bases between. Germline V gives CDR1 SGHTA, CDR2 FQGNSA. The CDR3: CASSLDGYNSPLHF. CDR3 in DNA: TGTGCCAGCAGTCTGGACGGCTATAATTCACCCCTCCACTTT.

The gene calls are TRBV28 and TRBJ1-5, with D unclear. This CDR3 comprises 15 residues. Germline assignment: CDR1 MDHEN and CDR2 SYDVKM. Trimming removed 5 bases from V and 4 bases from J, with 15 bases in between. CDR3 in DNA: TGTGCCAGCAGTCCAACCCATGGGGTGAATCAGCCCCAGCATTTT. Protein sequence: CASSPTHGVNQPQHF.

This clone has only one observation. The V gene is TRBV19, the J gene TRBJ1-4, with 7 bases identical to TRBD1. Trimming took 5 bases from V and 5 from J; bases not matched to a gene: 8. Germline V gene lookup returns CDR1 LNHDA and CDR2 SQIVND (reference sequence). CDR3 length: 15 residues. CDR3: CASSVLTGRNEKLFF. CDR3 nucleotide sequence: TGTGCCAGTAGTGTCCTGACAGGGCGGAATGAAAAACTGTTTTTT. The full variable domain, with the rest looked up from reference TRBV19 and TRBJ1-4, is DGGITQSPKYLFRKEGQNVTLSCEQNLNHDAMYWYRQDPGQGLRLIYYSQIVNDFQKGDIAEGYSVSREKKESFPLTVTSAQKNPTAFYLCASSVLTGRNEKLFFGSGTQLSVL.

This chain connects TRBV5-6 to TRBJ2-7; 10 bases align to TRBD1. Unmatched junction bases numbered 7, after V lost 0 bases and J lost 1 base. Germline assignment: CDR1 SGHDT and CDR2 YYEEEE. The CDR3 is made up of 17 amino acids. This chain's CDR3 is CASSLGPTGGVSYEQYF. The DNA of the CDR3 is TGTGCCAGCAGCTTGGGGCCGACAGGGGGCGTATCCTACGAGCAGTACTTC. Full variable domain (remainder filled in from reference TRBV5-6 and TRBJ2-7): DAGVTQSPTHLIKTRGQQVTLRCSPKSGHDTVSWYQQALGQGPQFIFQYYEEEERQRGNFPDRFSGHQFPNYSSELNVNALLLGDSALYLCASSLGPTGGVSYEQYFGPGTRLTVT.

With respect to this clone: A read error may produce the germline difference seen at one junction end. This chain links TRBV7-7 with TRBJ2-3, with D tentatively TRBD2 (6 bases). This CDR3 is 14 amino acids long. The germline CDR1 and CDR2 sequences are SSHAT and FNYEAQ (reference sequence). CDR3 DNA sequence: TGTGCTAGCAGCTTCCTAGCGATCACAGATACGCAGTATTTT. It yields the protein CASSFLAITDTQYF.

CDR3 nucleotides: TGTGCCATCAGTGAAGGACAGGGGAACACTGAAGCTTTCTTT. Protein product: CAISEGQGNTEAFF. This chain uses TRBV10-3 with TRBJ1-1; TRBD1 agrees at 8 bases. The CDR3 is 14 amino acids. The germline CDR1 and CDR2 sequences are ENHRY and SYGVKD. The V and J ends lost 3 bases and 1 base, in that order; junction bases with no gene match: 1.

The chain carries TRBV5-4 and TRBJ2-5; possible D gene TRBD1, 6 bases. CDR1 and CDR2 (germline): SGHNT, YYREEE (reference sequence). V was clipped by 9 bases and J by 0 bases, with 21 bases between them. The CDR3 spans 16 residues. The CDR3 DNA sequence: TGTGCCACTGGGGGTCAGGGGACACCGTACCAAGAGACCCAGTACTTC. Encoded protein: CATGGQGTPYQETQYF.

In DNA, the CDR3 is TGTGCCATCAGCCCCGGGGGGGGGACAGGGAATTATGGCTACACCTTC. Translated: CAISPGGGTGNYGYTF. The chain joins TRBV10-3 to TRBJ1-2; 9 positions agree with TRBD1. The CDR3 has 16 amino acids. With V trimmed by 6 bases and J by 5 bases, 13 bases remained unmatched. Germline V gene sequence: CDR1 ENHRY, CDR2 SYGVKD.

This rearrangement joins TRBV30 to TRBJ1-1, with 8 bases lining up with TRBD1. Germline V CDR1 and CDR2: GTSNPN, SVGIG (reference sequence). The CDR3 has 17 residues. J lost 4 bases, V lost 2 bases, and 15 bases had no gene match. CDR3 protein: CAWSSDIRQGRGTEAFF. The CDR3 nucleotides are TGTGCCTGGAGTTCTGATATTCGACAGGGGAGGGGCACTGAAGCTTTCTTT.

The J gene is TRBJ1-1, the V gene TRBV9; possible D gene TRBD1, 5 bases. The V end lost 2 bases, the J end lost 1 base, and 9 bases lay between the germline ends. The CDR3 has 14 residues. Germline V gene sequence: CDR1 SGDLS, CDR2 YYNGEE. The DNA for the CDR3 is TGTGCCAGCAGCGTGGGGCAGGCGAACACTGAAGCTTTCTTT. This translates into CASSVGQANTEAFF.

The V call is TRBV7-2, the J call TRBJ1-1; D ambiguous. This CDR3 region has 15 residues. Trimming removed 1 base at V and 0 bases at J, with 9 bases between. Germline CDR1 SGHTA, CDR2 FQGNSA. The CDR3 spells CASSLGAGLNTEAFF. Here the CDR3 DNA reads TGTGCCAGCAGCTTAGGGGCTGGACTGAACACTGAAGCTTTCTTT.